One sample yielded the 2 T cell receptor beta chains listed below, sequenced in a study of regulatory T cells in long-lasting Graves disease. The time point is: newly diagnosed GD, antithyroid drugs for less than 3 months. PBMC-derived RNA was used for the TCR library. Arm-PCR of CDR3 regions and iRepertoire HTBI primers were used to build TCR beta libraries. Each CDR3 protein is one row after TCRdb ran MiXCR on the multiplex PCR reads. This sample has some 340,000 distinct CDR3 sequences, with approximately 10% found just once. These data were also reused for a study on T cells in Graves' hyperthyroidism and ophthalmopathy.

The sequencing used peripheral blood mononuclear cells (PBMCs), collected at new diagnosis, from a patient treated with antithyroid drugs. These receptors all stem from a woman aged 18-29 years with Graves disease.

This clonotype was observed at least ten times. The J gene is TRBJ2-1, the V gene TRBV20-1; 11 bases are a match to TRBD2. V lost 4 bases and J lost 3; bases outside the gene matches: 8. The CDR3 is 16 residues long. In germline, CDR1 is DFQATT, CDR2 SNEGSKA (reference sequence). The CDR3 protein is CSAIPGLADYYNEQFF. The CDR3 region has the DNA TGCAGTGCTATACCGGGACTAGCGGACTACTACAATGAGCAGTTCTTC.

This clonotype was detected ten times or more. The chain carries TRBV28 and TRBJ2-3, with D possibly being TRBD2 (6 bases). Germline loops: CDR1 MDHEN, CDR2 SYDVKM. This CDR3 is built from 18 residues. Between the trimmed V and J ends, which lost 8 bases and 6 bases, there was a span of 30 bases. The CDR3 nucleotides are TGTGCCAGCTTCAGTTTCCCGGGGGTGGCTGGTACTATGGATACGCAGTATTTT. It specifies CASFSFPGVAGTMDTQYF.